The 14 T cell receptor beta chains given below trace back to one sample, sequenced in a study of cytomegalovirus exposure and HLA in healthy donors. Primers: 60 Vbeta forward and 13 Jbeta reverse. The data were produced by immunoSEQ multiplex PCR, yet TCRdb's version contains in-frame clones alone and is incomplete. This table lists under 200,000 clones. Sequenced material: PBMCs. Receptors were obtained from a man aged 25-40 years in good health and CMV-seronegative.

V usage is TRBV19 and J usage is TRBJ1-6, with TRBD1 matching over 10 bases. The germline CDR1 and CDR2 sequences are LNHDA and SQIVND (reference sequence). The V gene end was trimmed by 3 bases and the J gene end by 9 bases; junction bases not matched to a gene: 5. CDR3 length: 15 residues. DNA of the CDR3: TGTGCCAGTAGTATCGTCGGGACAGGGGCTTCACCCCTCCACTTT. This sequence encodes CASSIVGTGASPLHF.

The CDR3 DNA sequence: TGTGCCAGCAGTGTGACAGGCTTCCAGCCCCAGCATTTT. The encoded protein is CASSVTGFQPQHF. This chain links TRBV6-1 with TRBJ1-5; the D gene is possibly TRBD1 (6 bases). CDR1 is MNHNS and CDR2 is SASEGT in the germline V gene. The CDR3 has 13 residues. V was pared by 4 bases and J by 7 bases, with 11 bases between.

This chain connects TRBV29-1 to TRBJ2-1; 7 nucleotides line up with TRBD2. J gave up 9 bases and V 4 bases, and 12 bases lay outside the gene matches. Germline lookup yields CDR1 SQVTM and CDR2 ANQGSEA. This CDR3 spans 14 amino acids. The CDR3 bases are TGCAGCGTTGTAAAGTCTAGCGGAGATGGTGAGCAGTTCTTC. Translation gives CSVVKSSGDGEQFF.

The V and J genes are TRBV7-2 and TRBJ2-2; 12 bases are shared with TRBD2. The V gene end was trimmed by 2 bases and the J gene end by 10 bases; junction bases not matched to a gene: 8. The length of the CDR3 is 16 residues. From germline, CDR1 is SGHTA and CDR2 FQGNSA. Written as DNA, the CDR3 is TGTGCCAGCAGCTTAAGCCTAGCGGGAGGGCTGGCGGAGCTGTTTTTT. It translates to CASSLSLAGGLAELFF. The entire variable domain, with the rest obtained from reference TRBV7-2 and TRBJ2-2, is as follows: GAGVSQSPSNKVTEKGKDVELRCDPISGHTALYWYRQSLGQGLEFLIYFQGNSAPDKSGLPSDRFSAERTGGSVSTLTIQRTQQEDSAVYLCASSLSLAGGLAELFFGEGSRLTVL.

The CDR3 DNA follows: TGTGCCAGCAGCCTAACCGGGAGGAACACTGAAGCTTTCTTT. The encoded protein is CASSLTGRNTEAFF. This chain links TRBV5-6 with TRBJ1-1; D is uncertain. The ends were cut back, 4 bases at V and 1 base at J, with 11 bases in the middle. The CDR3 extends over 14 amino acids. From germline, CDR1 is SGHDT and CDR2 YYEEEE.

This rearrangement joins TRBV5-8 to TRBJ2-7, with 9 bases matching TRBD1. Trimming at V came to 3 bases and at J to 3 bases, leaving 4 bases not matched to a gene. Germline CDR1 and CDR2: SGHTS and YDEGEE. The CDR3 has 14 residues. The CDR3 region has the DNA TGTGCCAGCAGCTCGGGACAGGGTTACTACGAGCAGTACTTC. Its protein product is CASSSGQGYYEQYF.

This chain uses TRBV30 with TRBJ2-3; 12 bases align to TRBD2. The CDR3 is 15 residues long. Germline V gene data show CDR1 as GTSNPN and CDR2 as SVGIG (reference sequence). With V trimmed by 4 bases and J by 0 bases, 2 bases remained unmatched. CDR3 coding DNA: TGTGCCTGGACTAGCGGGAGGGGTAGCACAGATACGCAGTATTTT. Protein: CAWTSGRGSTDTQYF.

The V call is TRBV6-5, the J call TRBJ2-5; 7 nucleotides align to TRBD2. TRBJ2-7 matches the DNA end more closely, so the J call is doubtful. This CDR3 has 14 amino acids. CDR1 MNHEY and CDR2 SVGAGI come from the germline V gene. The chain's CDR3 is CASTAGLFNYEQYF. CDR3 in DNA: TGTGCCAGCACCGCGGGACTATTCAACTACGAGCAGTACTTC.

The chain uses TRBV27 and TRBJ2-1; no definite D call. CDR1 is MNHEY, CDR2 SMNVEV, per germline (reference sequence). The CDR3 consists of 17 residues. The V end was cut by 6 bases, the J end by 5 bases, with 23 bases between. DNA for the CDR3: TGTGCCAGCAGCCGCAGTCTGAGGCGGAGTTATAACAATGAGCAGTTCTTC. Its protein product is CASSRSLRRSYNNEQFF.

V is TRBV6-1 and J is TRBJ1-4, with a weak D call TRBD1 (5 bases). The germline CDR1 and CDR2 sequences are MNHNS and SASEGT. V was pared by 0 bases and J by 1 base, with 6 bases between. This CDR3 is built from 15 residues. CDR3 bases: TGTGCCAGCAGTGAAGCCCAGGGAACTAATGAAAAACTGTTTTTT. Translating gives CASSEAQGTNEKLFF.

The chain carries TRBV7-7 and TRBJ2-1, with 13 bases that match TRBD2. J gave up 8 bases and V 6 bases, and 7 bases lay outside the gene matches. Germline CDR1 is SSHAT and CDR2 is FNYEAQ (reference sequence). The CDR3 totals 15 residues. In DNA, the CDR3 is TGTGCCAGCAGTCGTGGACTAGCGGGAGAGGATGAGCAGTTCTTC. Translated: CASSRGLAGEDEQFF.

V usage is TRBV30 and J usage is TRBJ1-2; D not resolved. The CDR3 is 14 amino acids. Germline lookup yields CDR1 GTSNPN and CDR2 SVGIG (reference sequence). Trimming removed 0 bases from V and 4 bases from J, with 12 bases in between. This chain's CDR3 is CAWSVRGFGYGYTF. For the CDR3, the DNA is TGTGCCTGGAGTGTACGAGGGTTCGGCTATGGCTACACCTTC.

This chain joins TRBV15 and TRBJ2-3; D uncertain. The V end lost 0 bases, the J end lost 6 bases, and 19 bases lay between the germline ends. Germline values: CDR1 LNHNV, CDR2 YYDKDF (reference sequence). The CDR3 is 17 residues long. The CDR3 region has the DNA TGTGCCACCAGCAGAGATACCGGCGGAGCCCTCGGGGATACGCAGTATTTT. Translating it yields CATSRDTGGALGDTQYF.

J is TRBJ2-3 and V is TRBV7-6, with a weak D call TRBD2 (5 bases). The CDR3 is 16 residues long. Germline V CDR1 and CDR2: SGHVS, FNYEAQ. The germline V and J ends were trimmed by 1 base and 2 bases, with 13 bases remaining between them. CDR3 DNA sequence: TGTGCCAGCAGCTTAGTTGGCGGGCCGAACACAGATACGCAGTATTTT. Its protein is CASSLVGGPNTDTQYF.